This T cell receptor beta chain was observed in a study of shared clonotypes between healthy human individuals. Study overall: Researchers drew samples from two women and three men aged 18 to 49.

DNA input for the unsorted PBMC replicate PCRs was about 280 ng, 25,000 to 30,000 T cell genomes. TCRdb's copy holds only in-frame clones and misses some; the assay was immunoSEQ multiplex PCR. The table has fewer than 650,000 clones, 70% to 80% seen once. Each unsorted sample relied on about 90 million PBMCs as its source of genomic DNA. The CDR3 has 16 residues. Germline V lookup: CDR1 LNHDA, CDR2 SQIVND (reference sequence). V lost 3 bases to trimming and J lost 2 bases; unmatched junction nucleotides: 7. Overall study findings and caveats: The diversity represented, both genetic and in exposure history, was limited by few donors.

With regard to this clone: Its antigen is as yet unknown.

Sequences were obtained from PBMCs. The receptor comes from a woman aged 35 to 49 in good health. Some clones in this sample may be carry-over from other donors' samples. J is TRBJ2-1 and V is TRBV19; 7 nucleotides match TRBD2. The CDR3 loop reads CASSISSGDPYNEQFF. The DNA for the CDR3 is TGTGCCAGTAGTATTTCAAGCGGGGACCCCTACAATGAGCAGTTCTTC. Using reference TRBV19 and TRBJ2-1 for the parts outside the CDR3, the full variable domain is DGGITQSPKYLFRKEGQNVTLSCEQNLNHDAMYWYRQDPGQGLRLIYYSQIVNDFQKGDIAEGYSVSREKKESFPLTVTSAQKNPTAFYLCASSISSGDPYNEQFFGPGTRLTVL.